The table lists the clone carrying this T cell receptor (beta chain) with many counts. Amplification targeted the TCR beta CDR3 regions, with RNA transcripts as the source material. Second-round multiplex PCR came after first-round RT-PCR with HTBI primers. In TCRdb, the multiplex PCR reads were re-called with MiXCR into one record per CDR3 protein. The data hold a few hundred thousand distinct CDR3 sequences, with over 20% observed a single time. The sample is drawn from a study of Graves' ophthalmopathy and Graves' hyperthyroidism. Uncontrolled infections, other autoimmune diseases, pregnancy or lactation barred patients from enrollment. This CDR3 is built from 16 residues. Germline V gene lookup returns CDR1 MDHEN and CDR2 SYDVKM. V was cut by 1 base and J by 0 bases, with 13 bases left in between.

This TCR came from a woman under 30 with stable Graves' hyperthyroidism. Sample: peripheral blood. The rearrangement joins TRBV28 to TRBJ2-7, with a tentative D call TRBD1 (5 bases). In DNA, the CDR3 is TGTGCCAGCAGTTTATTGTATCTGGACAACTCCTACGAGCAGTACTTC. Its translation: CASSLLYLDNSYEQYF.